One T cell receptor (beta chain) is described in this entry. The sample is drawn from a study of blood T cell repertoires in COVID-19. The overall study: Nucleic acid was either cDNA or gDNA, and it came from T cells, B-cell-depleted T cells, or PBMCs.

CDR1 is SQVTM and CDR2 is ANQGSEA in the germline V gene. The length of the CDR3 is 12 residues. With V trimmed by 7 bases and J by 5 bases, 6 bases remained unmatched. Participant reports of clinical history set cohort assignment. Authors' analysis steps: From reference gene primer amplification, estimates of nucleated cell counts were derived. The method was immunoSEQ multiplex PCR; TCRdb's version includes in-frame clones alone and lacks a portion of them. The V and J calls and clone size are taken from that table; D and trimming were inferred from the DNA. The data contain 150,000 or so clones, under 90% of them singletons.

The TCR was taken from a man aged 55-75 years who had recovered from COVID-19. The sequenced material came from PBMCs or T cells enriched from blood (not recorded which). The chain uses TRBV29-1 and TRBJ2-5, with 8 bases that match TRBD1. CDR3 sequence reads: CSARQGMETQYF. The CDR3 DNA reads as TGCAGCGCCAGACAGGGGATGGAGACCCAGTACTTC.